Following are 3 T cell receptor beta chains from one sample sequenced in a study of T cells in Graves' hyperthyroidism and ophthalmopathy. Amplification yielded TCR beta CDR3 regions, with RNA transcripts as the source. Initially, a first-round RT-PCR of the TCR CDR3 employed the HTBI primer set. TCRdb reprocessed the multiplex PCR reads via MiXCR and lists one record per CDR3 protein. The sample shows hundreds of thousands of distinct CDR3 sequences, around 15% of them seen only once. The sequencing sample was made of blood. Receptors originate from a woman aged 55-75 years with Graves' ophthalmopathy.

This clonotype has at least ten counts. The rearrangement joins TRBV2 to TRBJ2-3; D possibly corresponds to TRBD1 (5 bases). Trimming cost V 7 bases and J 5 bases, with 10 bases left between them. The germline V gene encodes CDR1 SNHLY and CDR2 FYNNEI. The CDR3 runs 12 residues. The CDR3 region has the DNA TGTGCCAGCAATGGGCAGGGAGATACGCAGTATTTT. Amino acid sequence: CASNGQGDTQYF.

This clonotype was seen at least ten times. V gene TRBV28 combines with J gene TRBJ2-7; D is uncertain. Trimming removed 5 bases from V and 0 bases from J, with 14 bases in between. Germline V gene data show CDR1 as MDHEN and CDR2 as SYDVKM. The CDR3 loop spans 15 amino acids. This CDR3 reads CASSKPGYYSYEQYF. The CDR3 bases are TGTGCCAGCAGTAAACCCGGATACTACTCCTACGAGCAGTACTTC.

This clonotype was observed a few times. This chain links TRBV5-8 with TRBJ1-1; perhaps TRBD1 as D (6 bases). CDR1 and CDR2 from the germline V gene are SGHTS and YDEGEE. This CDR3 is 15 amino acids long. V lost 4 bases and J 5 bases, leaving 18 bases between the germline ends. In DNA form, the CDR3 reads TGTGCCAGCAGCCCGGGAGGGAGGGACAATACTGAAGCTTTCTTT. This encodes CASSPGGRDNTEAFF. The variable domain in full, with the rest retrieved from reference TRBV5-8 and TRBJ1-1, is EAGVTQSPTHLIKTRGQQATLRCSPISGHTSVYWYQQALGLGLQFLLWYDEGEERNRGNFPPRFSGRQFPNYSSELNVNALELEDSALYLCASSPGGRDNTEAFFGQGTRLTVV.